Listed below are T cell receptor beta chains from one sample, sequenced in a study of T cells in Graves' hyperthyroidism and ophthalmopathy. TCRdb analysed the multiplex PCR reads with MiXCR anew, one entry per CDR3 protein. The sample records approximately 49,000 distinct CDR3 sequences, roughly 56% being singletons. Sequenced input: peripheral blood or thyroid tissue (not recorded which). The receptors stem from a man between 18 and 29 years old with Graves' hyperthyroidism. Each CDR3 is given with its conserved first and last residue. The D gene is left open where the match is weak. The listing skips clone size in some rows; elsewhere it reads once, few, many or a size class.

>TRBV2|TRBD1|TRBJ1-4|-
CASSEGTGYEKLFF
TGTGCCAGCAGTGAAGGGACAGGGTATGAAAAACTGTTTTTT
>TRBV7-2|TRBD1|TRBJ1-6|-
CASSSTGGSPLHF
TGTGCCAGCAGCTCGACAGGGGGTTCACCCCTCCACTTT
>TRBV19|TRBD1|TRBJ2-7|-
CASKGTGNYEQYF
TGTGCCAGTAAAGGGACAGGGAACTACGAGCAGTACTTC
>TRBV10-3|-|TRBJ1-2|-
CASRPKSLYGYTF
TGTGCCAGCCGTCCTAAGTCCCTCTATGGCTACACCTTC
>TRBV11-2|-|TRBJ2-7|-
CASSLDGSGGIGQYF
TGTGCCAGCAGCTTAGATGGTTCCGGGGGAATCGGGCAGTACTTC
>TRBV19|-|TRBJ1-1|many
CASSIWDGTEAFF
TGTGCCAGTAGTATATGGGACGGAACTGAAGCTTTCTTT
>TRBV10-3|-|TRBJ1-4|large
CAISEKSTNEKLFF
TGTGCCATCAGTGAGAAGTCAACTAATGAAAAACTGTTTTTT
>TRBV29-1|TRBD1|TRBJ1-1|many
CSVDETGDTEAFF
TGCAGCGTTGATGAGACAGGGGACACTGAAGCTTTCTTT
>TRBV6-6|-|TRBJ2-7|many
CASSTGTLGSYEQYF
TGTGCCAGCAGTACAGGGACACTGGGCTCCTACGAGCAGTACTTC
>TRBV9|TRBD1|TRBJ1-4|-
CASSAAGTATNEKLFF
TGTGCCAGCAGCGCGGCCGGGACAGCAACTAATGAAAAACTGTTTTTT
>TRBV27|TRBD1|TRBJ1-5|once
CASSLTGAGGRYSNQPQHF
TGTGCCAGCAGTTTAACAGGGGCGGGGGGCAGATATAGCAATCAGCCCCAGCATTTT
>TRBV6-2/TRBV6-3|-|TRBJ1-5|many
CASSYSGQSGQPQHF
TGTGCCAGCAGTTACTCTGGACAGTCCGGTCAGCCCCAGCATTTT
>TRBV6-5|-|TRBJ1-1|many
CASSLAGRNTEAFF
TGTGCCAGCAGTCTAGCAGGGAGGAACACTGAAGCTTTCTTT
>TRBV7-8|TRBD1|TRBJ2-7|-
CASSSGQGAEQYF
TGTGCCAGCAGCAGCGGACAGGGGGCCGAGCAGTACTTC
>TRBV15|-|TRBJ2-7|few
CATSRGRGSYEQYF
TGTGCCACCAGCAGGGGCAGGGGCTCCTACGAGCAGTACTTC
>TRBV6-2/TRBV6-3|TRBD1|TRBJ1-6|many
CASIAQGVFSPLHF
TGTGCCAGCATCGCACAGGGGGTGTTTTCACCCCTCCACTTT
>TRBV7-9|-|TRBJ1-4|-
CASSLKSNRAGTNGKLFF
TGTGCCAGCAGCCTAAAAAGCAACAGGGCGGGAACTAATGGAAAACTGTTTTTT
>TRBV7-2|TRBD1|TRBJ1-2|many
CASSPGLDRGSGGYTF
TGTGCCAGCAGCCCCGGACTGGACAGGGGGTCGGGTGGCTACACCTTC
>TRBV5-8|-|TRBJ2-7|many
CASSFIVGEQYF
TGTGCCAGCAGCTTCATAGTTGGGGAGCAGTACTTC
>TRBV7-9|TRBD1|TRBJ2-7|-
CASSPDPGQGNYEQYF
TGTGCCAGCAGCCCCGATCCGGGACAGGGGAACTACGAGCAGTACTTC
>TRBV7-2|-|TRBJ2-3|many
CASSLQSDTQYF
TGTGCCAGCAGCCTACAGTCAGATACGCAGTATTTT
>TRBV28|-|TRBJ2-2|-
CASSLFRLGTGELFF
TGTGCCAGCAGTTTATTCAGGTTGGGTACCGGGGAGCTGTTTTTT
>TRBV25-1|-|TRBJ1-4|once
CASKQGVIEKLFF
TGTGCCAGCAAACAGGGTGTCATCGAAAAACTGTTTTTT
>TRBV6-1|-|TRBJ1-3|-
CASSLNPRGSGSGNTIYF
TGTGCCAGCAGCCTAAACCCTCGGGGCAGTGGCTCTGGAAACACCATATATTTT
>TRBV7-2|-|TRBJ2-5|-
CASSSGEAQYF
TGTGCCAGCAGCTCCGGGGAAGCCCAGTACTTC
>TRBV6-1|TRBD2|TRBJ2-7|many
CASSELAGKSYGQYF
TGTGCCAGCAGTGAACTAGCGGGAAAGTCCTACGGGCAGTACTTC